This T cell receptor beta chain was sequenced during a study of T-cell memory formation after mild COVID-19. The overall study: The TCR clusters were mostly specific to one donor. Study observations and caveats: Later expanders leaned toward CD4+, whereas clones contracting from day 15 to 85 were balanced CD4/CD8. Mainly CM and EM harbored the contracting CD4+ clones; mainly EMRA harbored the CD8+ ones.

Germline-derived CDR1 and CDR2 are SGHTA and FQGNSA. Trimming took off 2 bases at V and 8 bases at J, with 10 bases between the two ends. This CDR3 is built from 13 residues. From 5'RACE with constant-segment primers came TCR alpha and TCR beta cDNA libraries that carried sample barcodes and UMIs. TCRdb reanalysed the 5' RACE reads using MiXCR and keeps one entry per CDR3 protein. The sample lists 150,000 to 200,000 distinct CDR3 sequences; more than 9% were seen once. This clonotype was seen repeatedly, ten times or more. The antigen remains undetermined. This receptor was obtained from a man aged 18 to 30 who had mild COVID-19 (a few samples of this study predate the infection). Cell type and time point are not known. The chain is built from TRBV7-2 and TRBJ1-3; D is possibly TRBD1 (5 bases). Sequenced: PBMCs or a T cell subset sorted from them (not recorded which). The CDR3 is CASSLNAGDTIYF. Written as DNA, the CDR3 is TGTGCCAGCAGCTTAAATGCGGGGGACACCATATATTTT.